Listed below are T cell receptor beta chains from one sample, sequenced in a study of T cell responses to AZD1222 COVID-19 vaccine. Sequencing used immunoSEQ multiplex PCR; TCRdb keeps in-frame clones, though not all of them. The sample shows 120,000 to 150,000 clones, about 88% of them seen only once. The source was peripheral blood, collected 28 days after the second AZD1222 dose. These receptors were collected from an adult who received the AZD1222 COVID-19 vaccine. Each CDR3 is given with its conserved first and last residue. A D gene is named only where the DNA matches it firmly. The listing skips clone size in some rows; elsewhere it reads once, few, many or a size class.

-	-	TRBV6-5	TRBJ1-3	CASITTTGTIYF	TGTGCCAGCATAACCACAACCGGGACCATATATTTT
-	-	TRBV28	TRBJ1-2	CASSLPEATGYTF	TGTGCCAGCAGTTTACCAGAGGCCACGGGCTACACCTTC
-	once	TRBV10-3	TRBJ2-7	CAIRAGRDTYEQYF	TGTGCCATCAGAGCCGGAAGAGACACCTACGAGCAGTACTTC
TRBD1	-	TRBV5-1	TRBJ2-7	CASSIRGPDEQYF	TGCGCCAGCAGCATCAGGGGGCCCGACGAGCAGTACTTC
-	-	TRBV2	TRBJ2-2	CASRQGSGSDTGELFF	TGTGCCAGCAGACAGGGTAGCGGATCGGACACCGGGGAGCTGTTTTTT
-	-	TRBV9	TRBJ1-6	CASSVGGSSYNSPLHF	TGTGCCAGCAGCGTAGGGGGGAGCTCCTATAATTCACCCCTCCACTTT
TRBD1	-	TRBV29-1	TRBJ2-5	CSATGAPVRETQYF	TGCAGCGCCACAGGGGCCCCGGTTCGGGAGACCCAGTACTTC
-	few	TRBV28	TRBJ1-1	CASSPSQGANTEAFF	TGTGCCAGCAGTCCATCACAGGGCGCGAACACTGAAGCTTTCTTT
TRBD1	-	TRBV6-5	TRBJ1-6	CATDTGGPSPLHF	TGTGCCACCGACACAGGGGGCCCTTCACCCCTCCACTTT
-	-	TRBV6-2/TRBV6-3	TRBJ1-2	CASNPGPNGYTF	TGTGCCAGCAACCCGGGCCCGAATGGCTACACCTTC
TRBD2	-	TRBV7-2	TRBJ2-7	CASSFARGSNYEQYF	TGTGCCAGCAGCTTTGCGCGGGGGTCGAACTACGAGCAGTACTTC
-	-	TRBV5-4	TRBJ2-7	CASSSVGPTYEQYF	TGTGCCAGCAGCTCAGTGGGTCCCACCTACGAGCAGTACTTC
TRBD2	few	TRBV2	TRBJ2-5	CASQAAWLAGNGKETQYF	TGTGCCAGCCAAGCGGCTTGGCTAGCGGGGAATGGGAAAGAGACCCAGTACTTC
-	-	TRBV21-1	TRBJ2-5	CASRRRTSFSETQYF	TGTGCCAGCAGAAGAAGGACTAGTTTTAGCGAGACCCAGTACTTC
-	-	TRBV5-1	TRBJ1-1	CASSLVLWGSGTEAFF	TGCGCCAGCAGCTTGGTTTTGTGGGGATCTGGGACTGAAGCTTTCTTT
-	-	TRBV7-9	TRBJ1-6	CASSSTFSPLHF	TGTGCCAGCAGCTCCACCTTTTCACCCCTCCACTTT
-	-	TRBV4-2	TRBJ1-1	CASTHEGPTEAFF	TGTGCCAGCACCCACGAGGGGCCAACTGAAGCTTTCTTT
-	-	TRBV6-5	TRBJ2-1	CASTLSPYNEQFF	TGTGCCAGCACATTGAGCCCCTACAATGAGCAGTTCTTC
-	-	TRBV9	TRBJ1-2	CASSVGWKSQMECYTF	TGTGCCAGCAGCGTAGGTTGGAAGAGCCAGATGGAGTGCTACACCTTC
-	-	TRBV19	TRBJ2-5	CASSIGGQRGTEQETQYF	TGTGCCAGTAGTATAGGGGGGCAGCGGGGGACAGAGCAAGAGACCCAGTACTTC
TRBD1	-	TRBV24-1	TRBJ2-1	CATSESDRVNNEQFF	TGTGCCACCAGTGAATCAGACAGGGTGAACAATGAGCAGTTCTTC
TRBD2	few	TRBV24-1	TRBJ2-1	CATTDSRGGSSYNEQFF	TGTGCCACCACAGATAGTCGGGGGGGGAGCTCCTACAATGAGCAGTTCTTC
TRBD1	-	TRBV25-1	TRBJ2-7	CASSSDGTGFDEQYF	TGTGCCAGCAGTTCAGACGGGACAGGGTTCGACGAGCAGTACTTC
-	-	TRBV19	TRBJ2-5	CASSWGLLQETQYF	TGTGCCAGTAGTTGGGGACTTCTACAAGAGACCCAGTACTTC
-	-	TRBV24-1	TRBJ1-2	CATSDWVWGYTF	TGTGCCACCAGTGATTGGGTCTGGGGCTACACCTTC
-	-	TRBV30	TRBJ1-6	CAWSPRTESSPLHF	TGTGCCTGGAGTCCGCGGACAGAGAGTTCACCCCTCCACTTT
-	-	TRBV18	TRBJ2-7	CASSPLSSYEQYF	TGTGCCAGCTCACCACTAAGCTCCTACGAGCAGTACTTC
-	-	TRBV7-3	TRBJ2-5	CASSLKAGETQYF	TGTGCCAGCAGCTTAAAGGCGGGAGAGACCCAGTACTTC
-	-	TRBV30	TRBJ2-2	CAWRFRNTGELFF	TGTGCCTGGAGGTTCAGAAACACCGGGGAGCTGTTTTTT
-	-	TRBV28	TRBJ2-7	CASSPPPTYEQYF	TGTGCCAGCAGCCCCCCGCCCACCTACGAGCAGTACTTC
TRBD2	-	TRBV7-8	TRBJ2-1	CASSFGLAGVYNEQFF	TGTGCCAGCAGCTTCGGTCTAGCGGGAGTCTACAATGAGCAGTTCTTC
-	-	TRBV7-2	TRBJ2-3	CASSLAGTYTDTQYF	TGTGCCAGCAGCCTGGCAGGGACTTATACAGATACGCAGTATTTT
-	-	TRBV19	TRBJ1-5	CASRGTGGQPQHF	TGTGCCAGTAGGGGCACTGGCGGTCAGCCCCAGCATTTT
TRBD1	-	TRBV5-5	TRBJ2-7	CASSETGTGSYEQYF	TGTGCCAGCAGTGAAACCGGGACAGGATCCTACGAGCAGTACTTC
-	once	TRBV28	TRBJ2-7	CASSLSGSSYEQYF	TGTGCCAGCAGTTTATCAGGGTCCTCCTACGAGCAGTACTTC
-	-	TRBV6-2/TRBV6-3	TRBJ1-1	CASSLQGNTEAFF	TGTGCCAGCAGTCTTCAGGGGAACACTGAAGCTTTCTTT
TRBD2	-	TRBV20-1	TRBJ2-7	CSASGAGTSDYEQYF	TGCAGTGCTAGTGGAGCCGGGACTAGCGACTACGAGCAGTACTTC
-	-	TRBV7-8	TRBJ2-4	CASSPGGKNIQYF	TGTGCCAGCAGCCCCGGGGGCAAAAACATTCAGTACTTC
TRBD1	-	TRBV19	TRBJ1-1	CASSQWTGSSEAFF	TGTGCCAGTAGTCAATGGACAGGGAGTTCTGAAGCTTTCTTT
-	-	TRBV5-4	TRBJ2-5	CASSLGTAQETQYF	TGTGCCAGCAGCTTGGGGACAGCTCAAGAGACCCAGTACTTC
-	-	TRBV30	TRBJ2-5	CAWAGRIGETQYF	TGTGCCTGGGCTGGACGGATCGGAGAGACCCAGTACTTC
-	once	TRBV19	TRBJ1-5	CASSIPNQPQHF	TGTGCCAGTAGTATCCCCAATCAGCCCCAGCATTTT
-	-	TRBV28	TRBJ2-7	CASRKLFEQYF	TGTGCCAGCAGAAAACTCTTCGAGCAGTACTTC
-	-	TRBV30	TRBJ2-1	CAWSGHTLGGQQFF	TGTGCCTGGAGCGGACATACTCTAGGTGGGCAGCAGTTCTTC
TRBD1	-	TRBV5-6	TRBJ1-1	CASNLRGTGGTEAFF	TGTGCCAGCAACCTCCGGGGGACAGGGGGCACTGAAGCTTTCTTT
-	-	TRBV30	TRBJ2-5	CAWNRREQETQYF	TGTGCCTGGAACCGAAGGGAGCAAGAGACCCAGTACTTC
TRBD2	-	TRBV7-2	TRBJ2-5	CASSLSSFSGGLGTQYF	TGTGCCAGCAGCCTATCGTCGTTTAGCGGGGGGTTAGGGACCCAGTACTTC